This T cell receptor (beta chain) is from a study of cytomegalovirus exposure and HLA in healthy donors. Assay: immunoSEQ multiplex PCR; the TCRdb copy retains only in-frame clones and omits some. Found here are approximately 200,000 clones, roughly 80% of them singletons; the top ten hold roughly 7.5%. The CDR3 loop spans 16 amino acids. J lost 7 bases, V lost 5 bases, and 7 bases had no gene match. Germline V CDR1 and CDR2: SGHTA, FQGNSA. The receptor's source is a man aged 18 to 30 in good health and CMV-seropositive. This chain links TRBV7-2 with TRBJ2-5; 16 bases agree with TRBD2. The material sequenced was PBMCs. The CDR3 coding sequence is TGTGCCAGCAGCCCGTCGGGACTAGCGGGAGGGCCGACCCAGTACTTC. Amino acid sequence: CASSPSGLAGGPTQYF. Looking up the rest from reference TRBV7-2 and TRBJ2-5 gives the full variable domain: GAGVSQSPSNKVTEKGKDVELRCDPISGHTALYWYRQSLGQGLEFLIYFQGNSAPDKSGLPSDRFSAERTGGSVSTLTIQRTQQEDSAVYLCASSPSGLAGGPTQYFGPGTRLLVL.